In its sample, the clone carrying this T cell receptor beta chain was seen once. What it binds is unknown. Vbeta (60) and Jbeta (13) primers were used in the PCR. In the original workflow: A later analysis counted 80 million or so unique TCR beta chains, some 11 million shared. Assay: immunoSEQ multiplex PCR; the TCRdb copy retains only in-frame clones and omits some. That table furnishes V, J and clone size, whereas the DNA furnished D and trimming. The sample yields over 100,000 clones, 60% to 80% seen once. Trimming left V 3 bases short and J 1 base short, with 6 bases between. This CDR3 is 13 amino acids long. Germline V gene sequence: CDR1 KGHSH, CDR2 LQKENI. These data come from a study of cytomegalovirus exposure and HLA in healthy donors. General study results and limits: Cytomegalovirus association was listed for 170 or so TCR beta chains. Among TCR beta chains of equal frequency, HLA-associated ones were more clonally expanded in a later analysis. Reportedly, TCR beta sequences accurately predicted HLA-A and HLA-B alleles in most subjects.

The chain employs TRBV18 and TRBJ2-5, with D tentatively TRBD2 (5 bases). The source material was PBMCs. The clonotype originates from a male donor in good health and CMV-seronegative. The CDR3 sequence: CASSPSAQETQYF. In nucleotides, the CDR3 is TGTGCCAGCTCACCTAGCGCCCAAGAGACCCAGTACTTC.